This T cell receptor (beta chain) was captured in a study of regulatory T cells in long-lasting Graves disease. Trimming left V 2 bases short and J 8 bases short, with 7 bases between. The CDR3 has 13 amino acids. CDR1 is SNHLY, CDR2 FYNNEI, per germline. Construction of the TCR beta libraries employed iRepertoire HTBI primers in conjunction with Arm-PCR of CDR3 regions. One entry per CDR3 protein, called by TCRdb with MiXCR from the multiplex PCR reads. The sample includes more than 450,000 distinct CDR3 sequences, 12% of them seen just once. Regarding time point: newly diagnosed GD, antithyroid drugs for less than 3 months. RNA extracted from PBMCs served as the sequencing template. This clonotype was seen many times. The sample also formed part of further work on T cells in Graves' hyperthyroidism and ophthalmopathy.

This receptor was obtained from a woman in her twenties or thirties with Graves disease. Source: peripheral blood mononuclear cells (PBMCs), taken at new diagnosis, from a patient treated with antithyroid drugs. This sequence joins TRBV2 and TRBJ1-6; D is unresolved. CDR3 bases: TGTGCCAGCAGTGAATCCACGTATTCACCCCTCCACTTT. Its protein product is CASSESTYSPLHF.